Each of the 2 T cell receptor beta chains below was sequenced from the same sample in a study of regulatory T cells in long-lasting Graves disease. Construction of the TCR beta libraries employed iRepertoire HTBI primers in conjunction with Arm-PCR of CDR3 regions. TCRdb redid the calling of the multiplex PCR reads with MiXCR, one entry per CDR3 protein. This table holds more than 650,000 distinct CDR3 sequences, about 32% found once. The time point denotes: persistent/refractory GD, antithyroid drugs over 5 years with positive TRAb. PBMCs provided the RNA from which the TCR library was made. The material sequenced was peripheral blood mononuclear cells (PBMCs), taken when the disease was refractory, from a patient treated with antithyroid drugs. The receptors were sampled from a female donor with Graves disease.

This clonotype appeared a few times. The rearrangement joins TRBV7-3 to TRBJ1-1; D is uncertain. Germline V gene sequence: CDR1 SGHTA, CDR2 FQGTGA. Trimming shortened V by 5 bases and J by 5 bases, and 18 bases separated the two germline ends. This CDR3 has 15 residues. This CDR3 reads CASSQTGGQWTEAFF. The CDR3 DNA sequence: TGTGCCAGCAGCCAGACGGGTGGGCAGTGGACTGAAGCTTTCTTT.

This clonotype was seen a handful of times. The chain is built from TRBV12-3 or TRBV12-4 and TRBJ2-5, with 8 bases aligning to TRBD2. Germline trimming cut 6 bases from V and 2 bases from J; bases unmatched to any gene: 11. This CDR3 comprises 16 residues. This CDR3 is CASSPLSGRSQETQYF. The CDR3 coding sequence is TGTGCCAGCAGCCCACTGAGCGGGAGAAGTCAAGAGACCCAGTACTTC.